The clone carrying this T cell receptor beta chain was detected a few times. Trimming at V came to 3 bases and at J to 4 bases, leaving 10 bases not matched to a gene. The CDR3 is 17 residues long. The V gene's germline CDR1 is SGHRS and CDR2 YFSETQ. The data belong to a study of beta chain features in type 1 diabetes. Expressed TCRB transcripts were sequenced after all isolated RNA was converted to cDNA. Sequenced by immunoSEQ multiplex PCR; TCRdb stores in-frame clones only, minus some. The sample lists about 290,000 clones, about 7.8% occurring once. This receptor was taken from a woman between 18 and 29 years old in good health. J is TRBJ2-1 and V is TRBV5-1; 10 nucleotides agree with TRBD2. Sequencing was performed on central memory CD4+ T cells from blood. CDR3 sequence reads: CASSWAASGGVYNEQFF. The CDR3 region has the DNA TGCGCCAGCAGCTGGGCGGCTAGCGGGGGTGTGTACAATGAGCAGTTCTTC. The entire variable domain, with the rest obtained from reference TRBV5-1 and TRBJ2-1, is as follows: KAGVTQTPRYLIKTRGQQVTLSCSPISGHRSVSWYQQTPGQGLQFLFEYFSETQRNKGNFPGRFSGRQFSNSRSEMNVSTLELGDSALYLCASSWAASGGVYNEQFFGPGTRLTVL.